This T cell receptor (beta chain) was recorded in a study of cytomegalovirus exposure and HLA in healthy donors. Study information: Early on, a data release was issued that held some 91 million unique TCRs from HLA-typed donors.

Points on this clone: The antigen remains unidentified.

General study results and limits: Later work associated 16,951 TCR beta sequences with HLA alleles at 0.05 false discovery rate. Analysis was carried out at a later point, and it linked a missense DCLRE1C variant to TCR beta V- and J-gene trimming.

Primers for the PCR totalled 60 Vbeta and 13 Jbeta. In the study's own analysis: A later analysis counted about 80 million unique TCR beta chains, 9.5 million to 13 million shared. Assay: immunoSEQ multiplex PCR; the TCRdb copy retains only in-frame clones and omits some. That table gives V, J and clone size, and the DNA gave D and trimming. The table shows more than 90,000 clones, with around four fifths occurring only once. Germline trimming cut 4 bases from V and 2 bases from J; bases unmatched to any gene: 2. The CDR3 is 14 amino acids. From germline, CDR1 is SGHDT and CDR2 YYEEEE. The gene calls are TRBV5-6 and TRBJ2-7, with 11 bases identical to TRBD1. Specimen: PBMCs. This clonotype was obtained from a woman aged 55-70 years in good health and CMV-seronegative. In nucleotides, the CDR3 is TGTGCCAGCAGCCGGACAGGGGGCCCCTACGAGCAGTACTTC. It codes for CASSRTGGPYEQYF.